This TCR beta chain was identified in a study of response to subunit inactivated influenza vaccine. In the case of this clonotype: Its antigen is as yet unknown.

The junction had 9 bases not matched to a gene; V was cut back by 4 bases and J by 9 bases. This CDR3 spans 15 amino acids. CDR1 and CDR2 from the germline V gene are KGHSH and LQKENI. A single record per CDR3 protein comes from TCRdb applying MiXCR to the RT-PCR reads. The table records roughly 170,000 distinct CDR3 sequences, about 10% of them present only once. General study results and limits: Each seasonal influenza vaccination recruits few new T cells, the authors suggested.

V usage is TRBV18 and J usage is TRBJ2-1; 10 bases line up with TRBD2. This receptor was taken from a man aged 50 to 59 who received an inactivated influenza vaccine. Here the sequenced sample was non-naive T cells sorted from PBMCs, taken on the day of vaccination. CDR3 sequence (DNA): TGTGCCAGCTCACTGGATGAGTTAGCGGGAGGTGAGCAGTTCTTC. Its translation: CASSLDELAGGEQFF.